The T cell receptor beta chain described here comes from a study of shared clonotypes between healthy human individuals. Germline V gives CDR1 SGHRS, CDR2 YFSETQ. Germline trimming cut 0 bases from V and 6 bases from J; bases unmatched to any gene: 2. This CDR3 contains 13 residues. With respect to this clone: Its antigen is undetermined.

The study's findings and limits: Larger richness was generally estimated for naive than memory subsets.

Clones were read by immunoSEQ multiplex PCR, and TCRdb kept only the in-frame ones, dropping some. The sample holds 600,000 to 750,000 clones, roughly 91% seen once. The gene calls are TRBV5-1 and TRBJ2-7, with 8 bases identical to TRBD1. What was sequenced was memory CD8+ T cells from PBMCs. This sample's subset: CD45RO+ cells pooled with CCR7-negative TemRA cells. This receptor was taken from a man aged 18 to 30 in good health. Some clones in this sample may be carry-over from other donors' samples. The CDR3 nucleotides read TGCGCCAGCAGCTTGGGACAGGGGCGCGAGCAGTACTTC. Translating gives CASSLGQGREQYF.